These 20 T cell receptor beta chains came from one sample sequenced in a study of CD8+CD57+ T cells in acquired aplastic anemia. Genomic DNA constituted the template upon which TCR beta VDJ and CDR3 profiling was performed. One entry per CDR3 protein, called by TCRdb with MiXCR from the reads. The sample yields a few hundred thousand distinct CDR3 sequences, roughly 55% seen once. Sequenced: sorted CD4+, CD8+, or CD8+CD57+ T cells (not recorded which) from PBMCs. Source of these receptors: a human donor in good health.

This clonotype was recorded only once. Lacking the conserved final phenylalanine or tryptophan, this CDR3 likely reflects a read error. The limits of the CDR3 on the DNA are not certain, so only TCRdb's listed CDR3 is given. This chain uses TRBV20-1 with TRBJ2-2; TRBD1 is taken as the D call from the table, unchecked against the DNA. CDR1 is DFQATT, CDR2 SNEGSKA, per germline (reference sequence). The CDR3 sequence runs 9 residues, both termini included. The chain's CDR3 is CSARQKGQN.

V gene TRBV29-1 combines with J gene TRBJ1-2, with D unresolved. Germline V lookup: CDR1 SQVTM, CDR2 ANQGSEA. This CDR3 is 16 amino acids long. V was trimmed by 7 bases and J by 4 bases, leaving 25 bases between them. CDR3 DNA: TGCAGCGCCCCAGTCGTAGGCGGGGTACGGGGCTATGGCTACACCTTC. It encodes CSAPVVGGVRGYGYTF.

The V call is TRBV5-8, the J call TRBJ2-5, with TRBD2 matching over 11 bases. This CDR3 contains 14 residues. J lost 5 bases, V lost 5 bases, and 5 bases had no gene match. The V gene's germline CDR1 is SGHTS and CDR2 YDEGEE. The CDR3 nucleotides are TGTGCCAGCAGAGTAGCGGGGGGGTTCGAGACCCAGTACTTC. Its protein product is CASRVAGGFETQYF.

The rearrangement links TRBV7-9 to TRBJ1-1, with 7 bases identical to TRBD1. Germline V gives CDR1 SEHNR, CDR2 FQNEAQ (reference sequence). The CDR3 contains 12 residues. J was trimmed by 7 bases and V by 3 bases; bases with no gene match: 2. CDR3 bases: TGTGCCAGCAGCTTCCGGGACAGTGAAGCTTTCTTT. Protein product: CASSFRDSEAFF. The full variable domain, completed using reference TRBV7-9 and TRBJ1-1, is DTGVSQNPRHKITKRGQNVTFRCDPISEHNRLYWYRQTLGQGPEFLTYFQNEAQLEKSRLLSDRFSAERPKGSFSTLEIQRTEQGDSAMYLCASSFRDSEAFFGQGTRLTVV.

This rearrangement joins TRBV6-5 to TRBJ2-2, with 7 positions matching TRBD2. With 8 bases clipped from V and 3 bases from J, the junction kept 9 bases outside the gene matches. The CDR3 is made up of 15 amino acids. The germline V gene has CDR1 MNHEY and CDR2 SVGAGI. The CDR3 spells CASHAAGVHTGELFF. The CDR3 DNA reads TGTGCCAGCCATGCGGCGGGAGTACACACCGGGGAGCTGTTTTTT.

Written as DNA, the CDR3 is TGTGCCAGTAGGGAGACAGCAGACTATGGCTACACCTTC. Translated: CASRETADYGYTF. The chain links TRBV19 to TRBJ1-2, with a tentative D call TRBD1 (5 bases). The germline CDR1 and CDR2 sequences are LNHDA and SQIVND (reference sequence). V was clipped by 6 bases and J by 3 bases, with 11 bases between them. The length of the CDR3 is 13 residues.

This chain joins TRBV20-1 and TRBJ2-3; 9 bases map to TRBD2. Losses at the gene ends were 1 base for V and 5 bases for J; bases not matched to a gene: 10. CDR1 and CDR2 (germline): DFQATT, SNEGSKA (reference sequence). The CDR3 loop spans 16 amino acids. In DNA form, the CDR3 reads TGCAGTGCTAGAGGCTCAGGGCGGGGGGGACTAGATACGCAGTATTTT. The encoded protein is CSARGSGRGGLDTQYF.

This clonotype has only a few counts. CDR3 region: CASSRDRGDEQFF. CDR3 nucleotides: TGTGCCAGCTCACGGGACAGGGGGGATGAGCAGTTCTTC. The rearrangement joins TRBV18 to TRBJ2-1, with 11 positions matching TRBD1. V shed 4 bases and J 8 bases; nucleotides not matched to a gene: 1. Germline assignment: CDR1 KGHSH and CDR2 LQKENI. This CDR3 is 13 amino acids long. Complete variable domain (other parts from reference TRBV18 and TRBJ2-1): NAGVMQNPRHLVRRRGQEARLRCSPMKGHSHVYWYRQLPEEGLKFMVYLQKENIIDESGMPKERFSAEFPKEGPSILRIQQVVRGDSAAYFCASSRDRGDEQFFGPGTRLTVL.

This clonotype has ten or more counts. V usage is TRBV5-1 and J usage is TRBJ1-1, with 7 bases that match TRBD1. The CDR3 runs to 16 residues. Trimming cost V 0 bases and J 4 bases; bases outside gene matches: 9. Germline V CDR1 and CDR2: SGHRS, YFSETQ. The CDR3 DNA follows: TGCGCCAGCAGCTTGGACCCTACAGGGGTTGGCACTGAAGCTTTCTTT. Translating it yields CASSLDPTGVGTEAFF.

The chain employs TRBV20-1 and TRBJ1-2; D ambiguous. Germline CDR1 is DFQATT and CDR2 is SNEGSKA (reference sequence). The CDR3 is made up of 15 amino acids. The germline V and J ends were trimmed by 0 bases and 4 bases, with 15 bases remaining between them. The CDR3 is CSARDREAATYGYTF. CDR3 in DNA: TGCAGTGCTAGAGATCGGGAGGCAGCCACCTATGGCTACACCTTC.

This chain joins TRBV19 and TRBJ2-5, with D hard to call. The V end lost 4 bases, the J end lost 3 bases, and 9 bases lay between the germline ends. Germline V gene sequence: CDR1 LNHDA, CDR2 SQIVND (reference sequence). The CDR3 loop spans 13 amino acids. In DNA, the CDR3 is TGTGCCAGTAGTACCTCACGAAAAGAGACCCAGTACTTC. Translation: CASSTSRKETQYF.

Regarding this clonotype: Likely a read error: the CDR3 ends without its conserved phenylalanine or tryptophan. The limits of the CDR3 on the DNA are not certain, so only TCRdb's listed CDR3 is given. The chain links TRBV7-3 to TRBJ1-1; the D call TRBD1 from the table was never checked on the DNA. Germline V gives CDR1 SGHTA, CDR2 FQGTGA. The CDR3 is 10 amino acids in total, end residues counted. This chain's CDR3 is CASSGDRTFS.

V is TRBV9 and J is TRBJ1-1, with D tentatively TRBD1 (5 bases). Germline V gene data show CDR1 as SGDLS and CDR2 as YYNGEE. With 3 bases removed from V and 5 bases from J, the gap between germline ends came to 14 bases. The CDR3 has 14 amino acids. CDR3 protein: CASSGGDGGTEAFF. CDR3 DNA sequence: TGTGCCAGCAGCGGGGGTGATGGGGGGACTGAAGCTTTCTTT.

This clonotype has ten or more counts. The chain combines TRBV14 with TRBJ2-7; 10 nucleotides agree with TRBD1. CDR1 is SGHDN and CDR2 is FVKESK in the germline V gene. V was pared by 4 bases and J by 4 bases, with 7 bases of the junction left unmatched. The CDR3 is made up of 15 amino acids. The CDR3 sequence: CASSPTGGLGYEQYF. The CDR3 coding sequence is TGTGCCAGCAGCCCGACAGGGGGCTTAGGGTACGAGCAGTACTTC.

This clonotype has just a few counts. The genes are TRBV7-8 and TRBJ2-7; 8 positions agree with TRBD1. The CDR3 is 14 amino acids. The germline CDR1 and CDR2 sequences are SGHVS and FQNEAQ. The V and J ends lost 5 bases and 6 bases, in that order; junction bases with no gene match: 9. The CDR3 loop reads CASSLSRQGLEQYF. The CDR3 DNA reads TGTGCCAGCAGCCTCAGTCGACAGGGGCTCGAGCAGTACTTC.

Worth noting for this clonotype: An end of the junction does not agree with germline; a read error may underlie this. V is TRBV2 and J is TRBJ1-1; D call uncertain. The CDR3 totals 12 residues. The V gene's germline CDR1 is SNHLY and CDR2 FYNNEI. This CDR3 reads CASSLDTTEVFF. The DNA of the CDR3 is TGTGCCAGCAGCTTAGACACCACTGAAGTTTTCTTT. Variable domain in full (rest from reference TRBV2 and TRBJ1-1): EPEVTQTPSHQVTQMGQEVILRCVPISNHLYFYWYRQILGQKVEFLVSFYNNEISEKSEIFDDQFSVERPDGSNFTLKIRSTKLEDSAMYFCASSLDTTEVFFGQGTRLTVV.

The chain links TRBV20-1 to TRBJ2-5; no clear D. The CDR3 covers 13 residues. CDR1 is DFQATT, CDR2 SNEGSKA, per germline (reference sequence). V shed 5 bases and J shed 4 bases, with 14 bases lying between them. CDR3 DNA: TGCAGTGCTCCGAGTAGGACGCGAGAGACCCAGTACTTC. Its protein product is CSAPSRTRETQYF.

The chain is built from TRBV20-1 and TRBJ1-2; D gene uncertain. V dropped 3 bases and J dropped 4 bases, with 18 bases sitting between them. Germline CDR1 is DFQATT and CDR2 is SNEGSKA (reference sequence). The CDR3 length is 15 residues. CDR3 amino acids: CSASMRESEGYGYTF. In nucleotides, the CDR3 is TGCAGTGCTAGTATGAGGGAGTCAGAGGGCTATGGCTACACCTTC.

The rearrangement joins TRBV19 to TRBJ2-7, with 7 bases that match TRBD1. The V and J ends lost 6 bases and 2 bases, in that order; junction bases with no gene match: 7. The V gene's germline CDR1 is LNHDA and CDR2 SQIVND (reference sequence). The CDR3 spans 14 residues. CDR3 protein: CASSATGRTYEQYF. CDR3 DNA sequence: TGTGCCAGTAGCGCGACAGGGCGAACCTACGAGCAGTACTTC.

This clonotype was seen once. The rearrangement uses TRBV7-9 and TRBJ1-4; TRBD1 aligns across 7 bases. Trimming at V came to 5 bases and at J to 6 bases, leaving 9 bases not matched to a gene. Germline assignment: CDR1 SEHNR and CDR2 FQNEAQ (reference sequence). The CDR3 is 15 amino acids. DNA for the CDR3: TGTGCCAGCAGCCTTAACAGGGGAAGGGATGAAAAACTGTTTTTT. It specifies CASSLNRGRDEKLFF.